Each of the 21 T cell receptor beta chains below was sequenced from the same sample in a study of T cell changes during pregnancy in multiple sclerosis. The protocol was immunoSEQ multiplex PCR, while the TCRdb copy is restricted to in-frame clones and leaves out a portion. Found here are about 41,000 clones, roughly nine tenths of them singletons; the top ten hold approximately 0.59%. The sequencing used CD4+ T cells from peripheral blood mononuclear cells, collected in the first trimester of pregnancy. The receptors shown here come from a female donor with multiple sclerosis, enrolled in a pregnancy study.

The chain joins TRBV10-3 to TRBJ2-7, with 8 bases aligning to TRBD2. Germline V CDR1 and CDR2: ENHRY, SYGVKD. CDR3 length: 14 amino acids. The ends lost 4 bases at V and 1 base at J; junction bases unmatched: 3. The CDR3 here is CAISATSGSYEQYF. As DNA, the CDR3 is TGTGCCATCAGTGCCACTAGCGGATCCTACGAGCAGTACTTC.

The rearrangement links TRBV4-2 to TRBJ2-1; 7 bases align to TRBD2. The CDR3 loop spans 16 amino acids. Germline CDR1 and CDR2: LGHNA and YNFKEQ. V dropped 4 bases and J dropped 0; count of bases not matched to a gene: 6. In DNA, the CDR3 is TGTGCCAGCAGCCCTTCCGGCGGGAGCTCCTACAATGAGCAGTTCTTC. The encoded protein is CASSPSGGSSYNEQFF.

The genes are TRBV5-1 and TRBJ2-5; maybe TRBD1 (5 bases). This CDR3 is built from 14 residues. Trimming took 3 bases from V and 1 from J, leaving 10 bases between them. The germline CDR1 and CDR2 sequences are SGHRS and YFSETQ. Written as DNA, the CDR3 is TGCGCCAGCAGCTCCCAGGGCCCCCAAGAGACCCAGTACTTC. Encoded protein: CASSSQGPQETQYF.

The chain has TRBV7-2 and TRBJ2-5; the D is unclear. The CDR3 consists of 12 residues. Looked up from germline, CDR1 is SGHTA and CDR2 is FQGNSA. V lost 2 bases to trimming and J lost 5 bases, with 6 bases between them. CDR3 sequence: CASSLNAETQYF. DNA for the CDR3: TGTGCCAGCAGCTTAAATGCGGAGACCCAGTACTTC.

This clone was picked up one time. This chain joins TRBV6-5 and TRBJ2-3; TRBD1 is a possible D gene (6 bases). The V gene's germline CDR1 is MNHEY and CDR2 SVGAGI. CDR3 length: 12 residues. The V end lost 8 bases, the J end lost 7 bases, and 13 bases lay between the germline ends. The CDR3: CASGTPTHTQYF. The CDR3 region has the DNA TGTGCCAGCGGGACACCTACACATACGCAGTATTTT.

The rearrangement links TRBV9 to TRBJ2-7; TRBD2 is a possible D gene (5 bases). The V end lost 3 bases, the J end lost 3 bases, and 13 bases lay between the germline ends. CDR3 length equals 14 residues. Germline values: CDR1 SGDLS, CDR2 YYNGEE. The CDR3 coding sequence is TGTGCCAGCAGCGGAGGACTGTTAGGCTACGAGCAGTACTTC. Translated: CASSGGLLGYEQYF.

V usage is TRBV4-3 and J usage is TRBJ2-4; weak D call: TRBD1 (6 bases). The CDR3 sequence is 13 residues long. Germline V gives CDR1 LGHNA, CDR2 YSLEER. V shed 3 bases and J shed 7 bases, with 10 bases lying between them. For the CDR3, the DNA is TGCGCCAGCAGCCAGGACAGCTTGAACATTCAGTACTTC. It translates to CASSQDSLNIQYF.

This chain links TRBV5-4 with TRBJ2-4; 11 bases fit TRBD2. In germline, CDR1 is SGHNT, CDR2 YYREEE (reference sequence). The length of the CDR3 is 19 residues. After removal of 4 bases from V and 0 bases from J, the junction contained 12 bases not matched to a gene. In DNA, the CDR3 is TGTGCCAGCAGCAGCGGGACTAGCGGATCAAATCTAGCCAAAAACATTCAGTACTTC. Amino acids: CASSSGTSGSNLAKNIQYF.

The V call is TRBV27, the J call TRBJ1-5; D not resolved. The CDR3 consists of 17 residues. CDR1 and CDR2 from the germline V gene are MNHEY and SMNVEV (reference sequence). V was pared by 7 bases and J by 1 base, with 20 bases between. In DNA, the CDR3 is TGTGCCAGCACCCCACGATGGTCGGCGGTGAGCAATCAGCCCCAGCATTTT. It encodes CASTPRWSAVSNQPQHF.

The gene calls are TRBV2 and TRBJ1-2, with no clear D. CDR1 is SNHLY, CDR2 FYNNEI, per germline. The CDR3 loop spans 13 amino acids. V lost 3 bases and J 7 bases, leaving 12 bases between the germline ends. CDR3 residues: CASSETLAPGYTF. The CDR3 nucleotides read TGTGCCAGCAGTGAGACCCTAGCTCCTGGCTACACCTTC.

J is TRBJ2-3 and V is TRBV5-1, with D perhaps TRBD2 (5 bases). V lost 1 base and J lost 9, with 18 bases in between. Germline-derived CDR1 and CDR2 are SGHRS and YFSETQ. This CDR3 is 15 amino acids long. The CDR3 protein is CASSLSGVTVETQYF. Written as DNA, the CDR3 is TGCGCCAGCAGCTTGTCCGGGGTCACCGTCGAGACGCAGTATTTT.

There are a few counts of this clone. This chain connects TRBV19 to TRBJ1-1; a possible D gene is TRBD1 (5 bases). Per the germline V gene, CDR1 is LNHDA and CDR2 is SQIVND (reference sequence). The CDR3 is 13 residues long. The germline V and J ends were trimmed by 9 bases and 6 bases, with 17 bases remaining between them. This chain's CDR3 is CASSTPGFSEAFF. CDR3 coding DNA: TGTGCCAGCTCAACCCCAGGGTTCTCTGAAGCTTTCTTT.

This clone occurred a few times. The genes are TRBV5-1 and TRBJ2-4; 8 nucleotides agree with TRBD1. The CDR3 has 16 residues. Germline assignment: CDR1 SGHRS and CDR2 YFSETQ. The V segment lost 7 bases and the J segment 6 bases; nucleotides outside the gene matches: 15. The DNA of the CDR3 is TGCGCCAGCCCTCTCGCGATCCGGGACAGGCGAAACATTCAGTACTTC. It translates to CASPLAIRDRRNIQYF. The entire variable domain, with the rest obtained from reference TRBV5-1 and TRBJ2-4, is as follows: KAGVTQTPRYLIKTRGQQVTLSCSPISGHRSVSWYQQTPGQGLQFLFEYFSETQRNKGNFPGRFSGRQFSNSRSEMNVSTLELGDSALYLCASPLAIRDRRNIQYFGAGTRLSVL.

The chain uses TRBV15 and TRBJ2-5; 8 bases align to TRBD1. CDR1 is LNHNV and CDR2 is YYDKDF in the germline V gene (reference sequence). The CDR3 sequence is 15 residues long. With 5 bases clipped from V and 1 base from J, the junction kept 6 bases outside the gene matches. CDR3 sequence (DNA): TGTGCCACCAGCCCCCGACAGGGGCGCCAAGAGACCCAGTACTTC. Translation: CATSPRQGRQETQYF.

This clone showed up just once. The chain uses TRBV19 and TRBJ1-1; TRBD1 agrees at 8 bases. Germline V gene sequence: CDR1 LNHDA, CDR2 SQIVND (reference sequence). The CDR3 has 15 residues. V shed 5 bases, J shed 5 bases, and the junction held 10 bases outside the gene matches. The CDR3 region is CASSELRQGMTEAFF. The CDR3 DNA sequence: TGTGCCAGTAGTGAACTACGACAGGGGATGACTGAAGCTTTCTTT.

The CDR3 protein is CASSTDTGGMGSGNTIYF. The CDR3 coding sequence is TGTGCCAGCAGCACAGACACGGGAGGTATGGGCTCTGGAAACACCATATATTTT. The V call is TRBV2, the J call TRBJ1-3; D is unresolved. The CDR3 runs to 18 residues. The germline V gene has CDR1 SNHLY and CDR2 FYNNEI. Trimming removed 6 bases from V and 0 bases from J, with 21 bases in between.

This CDR3 is CASSLRREYQETQYF. The CDR3 region has the DNA TGTGCCAGCAGCTTGCGACGGGAGTACCAAGAGACCCAGTACTTC. The chain joins TRBV5-6 to TRBJ2-5; D may be TRBD2 (6 bases). This CDR3 has 15 residues. V lost 1 base, J lost 0 bases, and 10 bases lay in between. CDR1 and CDR2 from the germline V gene are SGHDT and YYEEEE.

The rearrangement links TRBV4-2 to TRBJ2-3, with 16 bases matching TRBD2. Germline values: CDR1 LGHNA, CDR2 YNFKEQ. J gave up 1 base and V 0 bases, and 7 bases lay outside the gene matches. The CDR3 is 20 residues long. The CDR3 loop is CASSQEAGTSGRGGTDTQYF. The CDR3 DNA sequence: TGTGCCAGCAGCCAAGAAGCCGGGACTAGCGGGAGGGGGGGCACAGATACGCAGTATTTT.

In its sample, this clone was seen once. The chain carries TRBV19 and TRBJ1-1; D remains unclear. The V end was cut by 5 bases, the J end by 1 base, with 8 bases between. CDR1 is LNHDA and CDR2 is SQIVND in the germline V gene (reference sequence). The CDR3 is 13 amino acids. The chain's CDR3 is CASSWQSNTEAFF. Here the CDR3 DNA reads TGTGCCAGTAGTTGGCAGTCGAACACTGAAGCTTTCTTT.

The CDR3 DNA is TGTGCCAGCAGTTCGGACAGGGGAGGCAATGAGCAGTTCTTC. It yields the protein CASSSDRGGNEQFF. The chain combines TRBV6-5 with TRBJ2-1; 9 bases fit TRBD1. The CDR3 covers 14 residues. The germline gives CDR1 MNHEY, CDR2 SVGAGI. V dropped 4 bases and J dropped 6; count of bases not matched to a gene: 4.

The V call is TRBV29-1, the J call TRBJ2-3, with D perhaps TRBD1 (5 bases). The ends were cut back, 3 bases at V and 0 bases at J, with 7 bases in the middle. The CDR3 runs to 13 residues. The V gene's germline CDR1 is SQVTM and CDR2 ANQGSEA. As DNA, the CDR3 is TGCAGCGTTGATCAGGGAAGCACAGATACGCAGTATTTT. It specifies CSVDQGSTDTQYF.